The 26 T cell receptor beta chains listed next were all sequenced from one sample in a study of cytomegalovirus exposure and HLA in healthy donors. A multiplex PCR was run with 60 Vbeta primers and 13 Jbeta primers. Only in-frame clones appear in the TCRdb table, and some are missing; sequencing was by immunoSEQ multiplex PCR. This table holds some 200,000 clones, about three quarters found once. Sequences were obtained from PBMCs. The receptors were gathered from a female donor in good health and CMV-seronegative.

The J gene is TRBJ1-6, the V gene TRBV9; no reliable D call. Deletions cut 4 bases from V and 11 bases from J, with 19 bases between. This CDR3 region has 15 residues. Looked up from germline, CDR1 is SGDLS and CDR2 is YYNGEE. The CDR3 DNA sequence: TGTGCCAGCAGCTCGAAGATAGAGGCTACGACACCCCTCCACTTT. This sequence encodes CASSSKIEATTPLHF. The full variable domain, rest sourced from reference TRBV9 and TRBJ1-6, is DSGVTQTPKHLITATGQRVTLRCSPRSGDLSVYWYQQSLDQGLQFLIQYYNGEERAKGNILERFSAQQFPDLHSELNLSSLELGDSALYFCASSSKIEATTPLHFGNGTRLTVT.

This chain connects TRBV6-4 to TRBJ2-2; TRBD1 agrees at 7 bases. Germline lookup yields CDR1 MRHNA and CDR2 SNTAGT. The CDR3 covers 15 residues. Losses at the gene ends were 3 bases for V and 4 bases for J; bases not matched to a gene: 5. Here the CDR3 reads CASSELGDSTGELFF. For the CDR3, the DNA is TGTGCCAGCAGTGAATTGGGGGACAGCACCGGGGAGCTGTTTTTT.

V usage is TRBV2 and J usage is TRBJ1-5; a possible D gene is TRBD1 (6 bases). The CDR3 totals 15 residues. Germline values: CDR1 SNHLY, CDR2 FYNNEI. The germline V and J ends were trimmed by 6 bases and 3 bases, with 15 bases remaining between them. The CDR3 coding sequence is TGTGCCAGCAGCCTATCAACAGGGTCCAATCAGCCCCAGCATTTT. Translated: CASSLSTGSNQPQHF.

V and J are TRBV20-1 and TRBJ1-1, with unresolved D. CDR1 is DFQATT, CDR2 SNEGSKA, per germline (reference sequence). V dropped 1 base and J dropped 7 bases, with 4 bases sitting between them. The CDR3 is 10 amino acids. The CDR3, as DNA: TGCAGTGCTAGAGCAGTTGAAGCTTTCTTT. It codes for CSARAVEAFF.

CDR3 sequence: CASSLLGGYEKLFF. The CDR3 nucleotides read TGTGCCAGCAGTTTATTAGGCGGATATGAAAAACTGTTTTTT. The V call is TRBV28, the J call TRBJ1-4; D is unclear. Germline V gene sequence: CDR1 MDHEN, CDR2 SYDVKM. With 1 base removed from V and 6 bases from J, the gap between germline ends came to 9 bases. The CDR3 length is 14 residues.

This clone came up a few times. CDR3 region: CASSYSKWGEGETQYF. CDR3 coding DNA: TGTGCCAGCAGTTACTCTAAGTGGGGGGAAGGGGAGACCCAGTACTTC. This chain uses TRBV6-5 with TRBJ2-5; D is possibly TRBD2 (6 bases). Per the germline V gene, CDR1 is MNHEY and CDR2 is SVGAGI. The CDR3 sequence is 16 residues long. V lost 0 bases and J 5 bases, leaving 16 bases between the germline ends.

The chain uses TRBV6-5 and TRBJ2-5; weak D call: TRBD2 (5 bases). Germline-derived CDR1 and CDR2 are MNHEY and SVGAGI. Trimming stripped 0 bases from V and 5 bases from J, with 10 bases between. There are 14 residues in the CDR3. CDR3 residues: CASSYSRGYETQYF. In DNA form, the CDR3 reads TGTGCCAGCAGTTACTCGAGAGGGTACGAGACCCAGTACTTC.

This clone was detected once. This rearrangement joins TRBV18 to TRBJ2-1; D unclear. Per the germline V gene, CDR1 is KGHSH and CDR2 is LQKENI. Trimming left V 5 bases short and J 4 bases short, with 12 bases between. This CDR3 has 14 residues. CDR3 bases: TGTGCCAGCTCATCACTAAACTCGTACAATGAGCAGTTCTTC. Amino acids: CASSSLNSYNEQFF.

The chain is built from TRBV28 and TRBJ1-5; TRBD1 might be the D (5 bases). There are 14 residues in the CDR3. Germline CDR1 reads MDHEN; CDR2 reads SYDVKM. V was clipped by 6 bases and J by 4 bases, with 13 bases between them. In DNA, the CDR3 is TGTGCCAGCAGCAGGAACAGGATTAATCAGCCCCAGCATTTT. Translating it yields CASSRNRINQPQHF.

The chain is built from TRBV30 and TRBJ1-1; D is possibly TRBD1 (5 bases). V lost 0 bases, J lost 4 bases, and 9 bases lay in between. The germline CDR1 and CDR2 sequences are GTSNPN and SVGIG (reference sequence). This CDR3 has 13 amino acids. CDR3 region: CAWSVGGGTEAFF. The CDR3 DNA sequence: TGTGCCTGGAGTGTTGGGGGGGGCACTGAAGCTTTCTTT.

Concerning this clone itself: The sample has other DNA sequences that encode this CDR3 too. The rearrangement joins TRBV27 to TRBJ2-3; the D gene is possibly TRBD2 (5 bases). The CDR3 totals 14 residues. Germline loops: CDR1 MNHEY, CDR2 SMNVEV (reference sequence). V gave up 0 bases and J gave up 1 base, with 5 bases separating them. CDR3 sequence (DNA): TGTGCCAGCAGTTTATCGAGGGGCACAGATACGCAGTATTTT. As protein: CASSLSRGTDTQYF.

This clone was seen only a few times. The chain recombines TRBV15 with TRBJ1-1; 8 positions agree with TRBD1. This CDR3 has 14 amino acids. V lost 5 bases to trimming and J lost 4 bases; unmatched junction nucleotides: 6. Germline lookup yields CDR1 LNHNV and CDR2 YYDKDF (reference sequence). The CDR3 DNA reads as TGTGCCACCAGCGGCGACAGGGGATCCACTGAAGCTTTCTTT. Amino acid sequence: CATSGDRGSTEAFF.

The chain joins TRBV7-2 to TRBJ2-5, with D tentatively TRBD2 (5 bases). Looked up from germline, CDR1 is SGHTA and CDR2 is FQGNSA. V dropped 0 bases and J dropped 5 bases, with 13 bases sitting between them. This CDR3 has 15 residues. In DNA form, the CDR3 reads TGTGCCAGCAGCTTAGCGCCGGGGAGCGTGGAGACCCAGTACTTC. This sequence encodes CASSLAPGSVETQYF.

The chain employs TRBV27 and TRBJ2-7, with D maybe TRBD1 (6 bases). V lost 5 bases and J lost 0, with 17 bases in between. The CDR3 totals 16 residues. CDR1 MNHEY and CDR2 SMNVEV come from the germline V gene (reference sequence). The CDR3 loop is CASSQSLTGSSYEQYF. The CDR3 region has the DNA TGTGCCAGCAGTCAATCCCTGACAGGCAGCTCCTACGAGCAGTACTTC.

CDR3 sequence reads: CASSPTGQGANYGYTF. CDR3 nucleotides: TGTGCCAGCAGCCCAACCGGACAGGGGGCTAACTATGGCTACACCTTC. This chain joins TRBV5-6 and TRBJ1-2, with 10 bases fitting TRBD1. The CDR3 contains 16 residues. Germline trimming cut 4 bases from V and 0 bases from J; bases unmatched to any gene: 6. Germline assignment: CDR1 SGHDT and CDR2 YYEEEE.

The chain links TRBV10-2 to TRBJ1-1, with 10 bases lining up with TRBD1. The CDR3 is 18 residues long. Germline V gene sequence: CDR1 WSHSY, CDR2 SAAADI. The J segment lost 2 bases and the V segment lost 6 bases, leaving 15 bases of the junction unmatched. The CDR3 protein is CASRTRAGTGVRNTEAFF. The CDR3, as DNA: TGCGCCAGCAGGACCAGAGCCGGGACAGGGGTTCGTAACACTGAAGCTTTCTTT.

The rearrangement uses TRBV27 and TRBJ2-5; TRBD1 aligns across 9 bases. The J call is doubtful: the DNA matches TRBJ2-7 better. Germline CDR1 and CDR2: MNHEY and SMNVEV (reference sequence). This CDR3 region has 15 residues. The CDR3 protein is CASSISGTGIYEQYF. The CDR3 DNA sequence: TGTGCCAGCAGTATCTCCGGGACAGGGATATACGAGCAGTACTTC.

The CDR3: CASAGSTDTQYF. In DNA form, the CDR3 reads TGTGCCAGCGCAGGCTCCACAGATACGCAGTATTTT. This rearrangement joins TRBV6-1 to TRBJ2-3; D call uncertain. CDR1 is MNHNS and CDR2 is SASEGT in the germline V gene. The CDR3 sequence is 12 residues long. Trimming took off 8 bases at V and 2 bases at J, with 8 bases between the two ends.

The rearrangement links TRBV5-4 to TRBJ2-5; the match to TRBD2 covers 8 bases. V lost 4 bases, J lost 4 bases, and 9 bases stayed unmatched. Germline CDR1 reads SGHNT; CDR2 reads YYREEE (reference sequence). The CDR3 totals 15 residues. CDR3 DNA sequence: TGTGCCAGCAGCCCCCCAGCGGGGGTCAGAGAGACCCAGTACTTC. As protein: CASSPPAGVRETQYF.

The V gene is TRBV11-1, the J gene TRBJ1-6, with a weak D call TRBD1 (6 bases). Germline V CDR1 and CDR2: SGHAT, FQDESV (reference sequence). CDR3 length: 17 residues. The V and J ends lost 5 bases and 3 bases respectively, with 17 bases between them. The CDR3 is CASSPTSGQLYNSPLHF. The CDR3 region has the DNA TGTGCCAGCAGCCCGACCTCTGGACAGCTCTATAATTCACCCCTCCACTTT.

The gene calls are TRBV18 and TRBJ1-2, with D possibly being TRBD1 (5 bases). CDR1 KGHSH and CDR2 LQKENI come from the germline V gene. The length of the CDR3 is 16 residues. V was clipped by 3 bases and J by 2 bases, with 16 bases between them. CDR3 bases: TGTGCCAGCTCACCGCTTTGGGGGGAGGCGAACTATGGCTACACCTTC. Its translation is CASSPLWGEANYGYTF.

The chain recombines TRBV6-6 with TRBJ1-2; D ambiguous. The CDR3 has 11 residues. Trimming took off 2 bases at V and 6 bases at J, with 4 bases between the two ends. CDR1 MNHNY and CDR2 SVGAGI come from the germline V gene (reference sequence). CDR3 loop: CASSYADGYTF. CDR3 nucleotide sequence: TGTGCCAGCAGTTACGCAGATGGCTACACCTTC.

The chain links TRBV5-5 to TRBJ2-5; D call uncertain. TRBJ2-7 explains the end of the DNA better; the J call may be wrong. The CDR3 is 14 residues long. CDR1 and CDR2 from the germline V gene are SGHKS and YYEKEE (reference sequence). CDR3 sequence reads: CASSLIMGSYEQYF. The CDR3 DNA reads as TGTGCCAGCAGCTTGATAATGGGCTCCTACGAGCAGTACTTC.

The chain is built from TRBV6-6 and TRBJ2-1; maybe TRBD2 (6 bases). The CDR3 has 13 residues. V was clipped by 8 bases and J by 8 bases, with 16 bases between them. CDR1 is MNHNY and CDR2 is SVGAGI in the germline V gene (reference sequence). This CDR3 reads CASGGSYFDEQFF. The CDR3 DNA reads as TGTGCCAGCGGGGGGAGCTACTTCGATGAGCAGTTCTTC.

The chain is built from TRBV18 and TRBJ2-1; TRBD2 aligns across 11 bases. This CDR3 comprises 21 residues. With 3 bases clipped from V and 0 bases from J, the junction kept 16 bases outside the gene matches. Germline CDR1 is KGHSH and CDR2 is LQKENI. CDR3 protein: CASSPRTLTSGTQSSYNEQFF. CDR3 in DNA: TGTGCCAGCTCACCGAGAACGTTGACTAGCGGGACCCAGAGCTCCTACAATGAGCAGTTCTTC.

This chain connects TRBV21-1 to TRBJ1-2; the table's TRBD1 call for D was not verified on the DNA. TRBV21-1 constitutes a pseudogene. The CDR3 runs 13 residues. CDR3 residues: CASSPGMGYGYTF. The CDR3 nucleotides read TGTGCCAGCAGCCCAGGAATGGGCTATGGCTACACCTTC.